This T cell receptor beta chain was found in a study of STAT5B mutations in CD4+ large granular lymphocyte leukemia. Study-wide findings and caveats: Patient CD4-sorted repertoires looked more clonal than healthy CD4+ repertoires, even without putative leukemic clones. 8/27 top patient clones versus 2/35 control clones were TRBV06-family. Main leukemic clonotypes were patient-specific, but about 25% appeared at low frequency elsewhere.

Assay used: immunoSEQ multiplex PCR; TCRdb lists only in-frame clones, some missing. Here the sample spans roughly 25,000 clones, about 79% being singletons. With respect to this clone: Its cognate antigen is unknown.

Germline V gene data show CDR1 as GTSNPN and CDR2 as SVGIG (reference sequence). Trimming left V 2 bases short and J 4 bases short, with 9 bases between. CDR3 length: 12 amino acids. The sequenced material came from CD4+ T cells from blood buffy coats. This clonotype originated in a human donor in good health. The rearrangement joins TRBV30 to TRBJ2-7; D call uncertain. CDR3 nucleotide sequence: TGTGCCTGGAGTCTTGACGGATACGAGCAGTACTTC. This sequence encodes CAWSLDGYEQYF.